The rows below give T cell receptor beta chains drawn from one sample of a study of T cell responses to AZD1222 COVID-19 vaccine. Sequencing was performed with immunoSEQ multiplex PCR; in TCRdb, only in-frame clones are kept and a portion is missing. The data contain about 72,000 clones, roughly 87% of them singletons. This sample comprised peripheral blood, obtained on day 0 of AZD1222 vaccination. The receptor set was obtained from an adult in good health. The CDR3 runs from the conserved cysteine through the conserved F or W. D genes are given only for firm matches. Expanded clones are given a class, and other clones once, few, many or no size at all.

J: TRBJ1-2; D: NA; V: TRBV2; size: NA; DNA: TGTGCCAGCATGCCCCGGTATGGCTACACCTTC; CDR3: CASMPRYGYTF
J: TRBJ1-1; D: NA; V: TRBV19; size: NA; DNA: TGTGCCAGTAGTTATAGGGTTGGGGACACTGAAGCTTTCTTT; CDR3: CASSYRVGDTEAFF
J: TRBJ2-3; D: TRBD2; V: TRBV5-6; size: NA; DNA: TGTGCCAGCAGCCCGGGGGGGGCGGCAGATACGCAGTATTTT; CDR3: CASSPGGAADTQYF
J: TRBJ2-7; D: NA; V: TRBV5-4; size: NA; DNA: TGTGCCAGCAGCTTGGATTTCCAGAGCTCCTACGAGCAGTACTTC; CDR3: CASSLDFQSSYEQYF
J: TRBJ1-3; D: NA; V: TRBV12-5; size: NA; DNA: TGTGCTAGTGGTTTGGACCGAAACACCATATATTTT; CDR3: CASGLDRNTIYF
J: TRBJ1-5; D: NA; V: TRBV3-1/TRBV3-2; size: NA; DNA: TGTGCCAGCAGCCCCGCCGTGGGGCAGCCCCAGCATTTT; CDR3: CASSPAVGQPQHF
J: TRBJ1-2; D: NA; V: TRBV18; size: NA; DNA: TGTGCCAGCTCACCAGAAACCGCCGCAGGAGGCTACACCTTC; CDR3: CASSPETAAGGYTF
J: TRBJ2-1; D: NA; V: TRBV24-1; size: NA; DNA: TGTGCCACCAGTGAGCTGCATGAGGGCGCTTCCAACAATGAGCAGTTCTTC; CDR3: CATSELHEGASNNEQFF
J: TRBJ1-1; D: NA; V: TRBV27; size: NA; DNA: TGTGCCAGCAGGGAGGGGGAGAACACTGAAGCTTTCTTT; CDR3: CASREGENTEAFF
J: TRBJ1-2; D: NA; V: TRBV2; size: NA; DNA: TGTGCCAGCAGTGAAATGGGCCCTACCTATGGCTACACCTTC; CDR3: CASSEMGPTYGYTF
J: TRBJ2-3; D: TRBD2; V: TRBV6-1; size: NA; DNA: TGTGCCAGCAGTGTCCCCTTCGGGGGGGGTCGAGATACGCAGTATTTT; CDR3: CASSVPFGGGRDTQYF
J: TRBJ2-4; D: NA; V: TRBV21-1; size: NA; DNA: TGTGCCAGCAGCAAAGAAGGCGAGTGGGTAGCTGGGACCAAAAACATTCAGTACTTC; CDR3: CASSKEGEWVAGTKNIQYF
J: TRBJ1-1; D: NA; V: TRBV7-2; size: NA; DNA: TGTGCCAGCAGCTTAGTTCCGTTACCGAACACTGAAGCTTTCTTT; CDR3: CASSLVPLPNTEAFF
J: TRBJ2-1; D: TRBD1; V: TRBV29-1; size: few; DNA: TGCAGCGTTGAAAGGGGGCTGAACAATGAGCAGTTCTTC; CDR3: CSVERGLNNEQFF
J: TRBJ1-5; D: NA; V: TRBV6-1; size: NA; DNA: TGTGCCAGCAGTGAAGGGAATAGGAGCAATCAGCCCCAGCATTTT; CDR3: CASSEGNRSNQPQHF
J: TRBJ1-2; D: TRBD1; V: TRBV19; size: NA; DNA: TGTGCCAGTAGTATTCGGGACAGGGGGACCTATGGCTACACCTTC; CDR3: CASSIRDRGTYGYTF
J: TRBJ2-7; D: NA; V: TRBV2; size: NA; DNA: TGTGCCAGCAGTGGGACTCTTGGAGGCTACGAGCAGTACTTC; CDR3: CASSGTLGGYEQYF
J: TRBJ1-6; D: NA; V: TRBV18; size: NA; DNA: TGTGCCAGCTCATCAAACAGGGATTCACCCCTCCACTTT; CDR3: CASSSNRDSPLHF
J: TRBJ1-1; D: NA; V: TRBV12-3/TRBV12-4; size: NA; DNA: TGTGCCAGCAGGTGGACGGTGAACACTGAAGCTTTCTTT; CDR3: CASRWTVNTEAFF
J: TRBJ2-7; D: TRBD2; V: TRBV30; size: NA; DNA: TGTGCCTGGACTAGCGGGGGTCCCCCCCACTACGAGCAGTACTTC; CDR3: CAWTSGGPPHYEQYF
J: TRBJ1-5; D: TRBD1; V: TRBV28; size: NA; DNA: TGTGCCAGCAGTTATACAGGGGAGATTCAGCCCCAGCATTTT; CDR3: CASSYTGEIQPQHF
J: TRBJ1-1; D: NA; V: TRBV5-1; size: NA; DNA: TGCGCCAGCAGGGCAACCAGTATGAACACTGAAGCTTTCTTT; CDR3: CASRATSMNTEAFF
J: TRBJ1-6; D: NA; V: TRBV30; size: few; DNA: TGTGCCTGGAGTGGAGCGGTACGCTATAATTCACCCCTCCACTTT; CDR3: CAWSGAVRYNSPLHF
J: TRBJ2-5; D: NA; V: TRBV7-9; size: NA; DNA: TGTGCCAGCAGCTTAGGGGGACCGCAGTACTTC; CDR3: CASSLGGPQYF
J: TRBJ1-2; D: TRBD1; V: TRBV11-2; size: NA; DNA: TGTGCCAGCAGCTTAGAGCTCCGGGACAGGGATGGTGGCTACACCTTC; CDR3: CASSLELRDRDGGYTF
J: TRBJ2-3; D: TRBD1; V: TRBV30; size: NA; DNA: TGTGCCTGGGGGGACAGGATCACAGATACGCAGTATTTT; CDR3: CAWGDRITDTQYF